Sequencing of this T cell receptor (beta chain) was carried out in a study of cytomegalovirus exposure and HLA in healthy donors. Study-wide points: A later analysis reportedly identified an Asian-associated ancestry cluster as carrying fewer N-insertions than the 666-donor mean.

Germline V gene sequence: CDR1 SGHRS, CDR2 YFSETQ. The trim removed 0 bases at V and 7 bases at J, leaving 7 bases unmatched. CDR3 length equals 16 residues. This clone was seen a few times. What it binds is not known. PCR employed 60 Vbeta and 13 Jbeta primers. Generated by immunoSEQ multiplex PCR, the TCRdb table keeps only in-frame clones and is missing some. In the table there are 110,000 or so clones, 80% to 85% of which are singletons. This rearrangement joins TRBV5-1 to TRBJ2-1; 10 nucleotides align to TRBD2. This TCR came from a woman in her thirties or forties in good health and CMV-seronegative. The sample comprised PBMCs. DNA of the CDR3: TGCGCCAGCAGCTTGGCCGGGACTAGCGCATTGAATGAGCAGTTCTTC. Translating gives CASSLAGTSALNEQFF.